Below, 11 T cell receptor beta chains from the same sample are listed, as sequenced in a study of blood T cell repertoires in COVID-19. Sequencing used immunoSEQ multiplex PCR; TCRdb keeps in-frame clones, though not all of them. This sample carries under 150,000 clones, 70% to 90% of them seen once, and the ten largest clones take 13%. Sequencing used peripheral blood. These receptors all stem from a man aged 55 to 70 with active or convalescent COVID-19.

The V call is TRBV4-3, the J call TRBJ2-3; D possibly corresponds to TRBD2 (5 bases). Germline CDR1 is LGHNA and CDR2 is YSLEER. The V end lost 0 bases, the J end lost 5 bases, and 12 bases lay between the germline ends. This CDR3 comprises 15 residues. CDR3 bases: TGCGCCAGCAGCCAAGAGTTAGCGAGTAGAGATACGCAGTATTTT. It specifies CASSQELASRDTQYF.

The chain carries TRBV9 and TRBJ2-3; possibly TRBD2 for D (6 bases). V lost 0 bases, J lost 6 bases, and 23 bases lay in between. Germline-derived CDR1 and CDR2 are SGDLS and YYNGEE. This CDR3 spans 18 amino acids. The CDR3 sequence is CASSVATWGGTWSDTQYF. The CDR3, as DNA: TGTGCCAGCAGCGTAGCTACATGGGGCGGGACCTGGAGTGATACGCAGTATTTT.

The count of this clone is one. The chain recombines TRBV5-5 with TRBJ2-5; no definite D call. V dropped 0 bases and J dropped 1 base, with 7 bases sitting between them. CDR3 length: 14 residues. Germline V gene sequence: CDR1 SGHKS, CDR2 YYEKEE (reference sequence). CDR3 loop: CASSLGGLQETQYF. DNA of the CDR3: TGTGCCAGCAGCTTGGGCGGTCTCCAAGAGACCCAGTACTTC.

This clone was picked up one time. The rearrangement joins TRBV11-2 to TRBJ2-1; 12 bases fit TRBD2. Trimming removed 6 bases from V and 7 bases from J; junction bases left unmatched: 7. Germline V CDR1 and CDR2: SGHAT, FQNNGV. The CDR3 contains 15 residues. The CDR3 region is CASSWTSGTGNEQFF. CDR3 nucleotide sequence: TGTGCCAGCAGTTGGACTAGCGGGACCGGGAATGAGCAGTTCTTC.

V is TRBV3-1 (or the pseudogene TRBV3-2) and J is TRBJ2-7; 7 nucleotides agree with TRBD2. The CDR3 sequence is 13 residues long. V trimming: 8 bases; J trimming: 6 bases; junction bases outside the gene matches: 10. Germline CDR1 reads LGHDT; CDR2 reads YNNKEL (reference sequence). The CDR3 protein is CASGRLATSEQYF. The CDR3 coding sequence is TGTGCCAGCGGGCGACTAGCTACGAGCGAGCAGTACTTC.

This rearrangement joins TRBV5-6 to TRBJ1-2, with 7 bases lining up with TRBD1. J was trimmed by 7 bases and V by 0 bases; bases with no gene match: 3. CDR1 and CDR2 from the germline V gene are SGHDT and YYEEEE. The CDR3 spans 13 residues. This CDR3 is CASSLGTGAGYTF. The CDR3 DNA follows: TGTGCCAGCAGCTTGGGCACAGGGGCTGGCTACACCTTC.

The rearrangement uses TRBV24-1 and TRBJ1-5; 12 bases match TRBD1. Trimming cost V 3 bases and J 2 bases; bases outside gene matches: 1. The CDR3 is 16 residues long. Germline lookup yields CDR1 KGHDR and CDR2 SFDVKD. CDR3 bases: TGTGCCACCAGTGATGGGGACAGGGGGCGCAATCAGCCCCAGCATTTT. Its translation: CATSDGDRGRNQPQHF.

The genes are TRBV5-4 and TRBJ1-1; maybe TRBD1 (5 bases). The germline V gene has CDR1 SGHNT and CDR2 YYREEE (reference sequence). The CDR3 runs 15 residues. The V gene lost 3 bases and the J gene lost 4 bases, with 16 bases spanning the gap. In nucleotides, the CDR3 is TGTGCCAGCAGCTCCCCGGGGGGGAGGGCCACTGAAGCTTTCTTT. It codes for CASSSPGGRATEAFF. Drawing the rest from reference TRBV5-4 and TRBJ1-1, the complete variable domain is ETGVTQSPTHLIKTRGQQVTLRCSSQSGHNTVSWYQQALGQGPQFIFQYYREEENGRGNFPPRFSGLQFPNYSSELNVNALELDDSALYLCASSSPGGRATEAFFGQGTRLTVV.

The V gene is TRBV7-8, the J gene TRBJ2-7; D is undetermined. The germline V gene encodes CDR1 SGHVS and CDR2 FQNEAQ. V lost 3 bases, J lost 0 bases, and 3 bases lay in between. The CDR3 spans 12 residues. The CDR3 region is CASSFRSYEQYF. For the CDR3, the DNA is TGTGCCAGCAGCTTCCGCTCCTACGAGCAGTACTTC.

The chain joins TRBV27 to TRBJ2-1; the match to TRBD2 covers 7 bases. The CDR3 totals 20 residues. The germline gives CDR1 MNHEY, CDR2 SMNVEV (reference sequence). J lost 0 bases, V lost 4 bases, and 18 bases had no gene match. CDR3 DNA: TGTGCCAGCAGTTCCCTGGGGTTTGGCTCAGCGGGAAGCTCCTACAATGAGCAGTTCTTC. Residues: CASSSLGFGSAGSSYNEQFF.

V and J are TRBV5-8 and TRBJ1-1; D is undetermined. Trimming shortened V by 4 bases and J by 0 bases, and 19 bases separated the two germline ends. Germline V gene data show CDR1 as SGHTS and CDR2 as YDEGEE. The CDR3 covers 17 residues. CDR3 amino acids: CASSLPGGSALNTEAFF. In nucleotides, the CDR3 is TGTGCCAGCAGCCTCCCGGGAGGGTCTGCTTTGAACACTGAAGCTTTCTTT.